This TCR beta chain is drawn from a study of T cell changes during pregnancy in multiple sclerosis. This clone was observed a handful of times. Per the germline V gene, CDR1 is SEHNR and CDR2 is FQNEAQ (reference sequence). V trimming: 5 bases; J trimming: 3 bases; junction bases outside the gene matches: 3. This CDR3 contains 14 residues. Some clones are missing from TCRdb's copy, which holds only in-frame ones; the method was immunoSEQ multiplex PCR. The sample carries around 92,000 clones, approximately 93% recorded once. The TCR was taken from a female donor with multiple sclerosis, enrolled in a pregnancy study. This chain uses TRBV7-9 with TRBJ1-1; 10 nucleotides align to TRBD1. Sample: peripheral blood, taken after pregnancy. The CDR3 sequence: CASSGGQGDTEAFF. CDR3 in DNA: TGTGCCAGCAGCGGCGGACAGGGGGACACTGAAGCTTTCTTT.